A single sample is the source of the 10 T cell receptor beta chains below, sequenced in a study. Using immunoSEQ multiplex PCR, the repertoire was profiled, and TCRdb retains in-frame clones only, with some absent. This sample has 40,000 to 55,000 clones, with 80% to 95% found just once. Input material: PBMCs. Source of these receptors: a man aged 40-49 years with rheumatoid arthritis.

The V gene is TRBV6-5, the J gene TRBJ2-7; 9 bases fit TRBD1. CDR1 is MNHEY and CDR2 is SVGAGI in the germline V gene. This CDR3 is 11 amino acids long. V was clipped by 6 bases and J by 7 bases; unmatched bases: 1. The CDR3: CASSGTGEQYF. The CDR3, as DNA: TGTGCCAGCAGCGGGACAGGGGAGCAGTACTTC.

The rearrangement uses TRBV18 and TRBJ1-4, with D unclear. The CDR3 runs to 15 residues. Germline V gene sequence: CDR1 KGHSH, CDR2 LQKENI. Trimming took 3 bases from V and 5 from J, leaving 13 bases between them. The CDR3: CASSPYGSNNEKLFF. The CDR3, as DNA: TGTGCCAGCTCACCCTACGGGTCTAACAATGAAAAACTGTTTTTT.

The chain is built from TRBV7-2 and TRBJ1-3; D gene unclear. CDR1 is SGHTA and CDR2 is FQGNSA in the germline V gene. Trimming left V 4 bases short and J 3 bases short, with 4 bases between. The CDR3 runs 12 residues. DNA of the CDR3: TGTGCCAGCAGCTGGTATGGAAACACCATATATTTT. It specifies CASSWYGNTIYF.

The V and J genes are TRBV6-5 and TRBJ2-1, with D tentatively TRBD1 or TRBD2 (5 bases each). V dropped 6 bases and J dropped 3 bases, with 12 bases sitting between them. Per the germline V gene, CDR1 is MNHEY and CDR2 is SVGAGI. This CDR3 has 14 amino acids. DNA of the CDR3: TGTGCCAGCAGCCCGGGGCGGAACTACAATGAGCAGTTCTTC. Translating gives CASSPGRNYNEQFF.

CDR3: CAWTRDRANTEAFF. The DNA of the CDR3 is TGTGCCTGGACTAGGGACAGGGCGAACACTGAAGCTTTCTTT. The V gene is TRBV30, the J gene TRBJ1-1, with 9 bases aligning to TRBD1. Per the germline V gene, CDR1 is GTSNPN and CDR2 is SVGIG (reference sequence). The CDR3 consists of 14 residues. The V and J ends lost 4 bases and 1 base, in that order; junction bases with no gene match: 4.

This clone was counted a single time. The CDR3 DNA sequence: TGTGCCAGCAGCTTAGCGAGGACAGAGCCTACCTACGAGCAGTACTTC. Translation: CASSLARTEPTYEQYF. The V and J genes are TRBV11-1 and TRBJ2-7; D is possibly TRBD1 (6 bases). The V gene's germline CDR1 is SGHAT and CDR2 FQDESV (reference sequence). This CDR3 has 16 residues. Trimming took off 0 bases at V and 2 bases at J, with 14 bases between the two ends.

The chain joins TRBV30 to TRBJ1-1; a weak D match, TRBD1 (5 bases). V lost 2 bases to trimming and J lost 10 bases, with 14 bases between them. This CDR3 has 12 residues. The germline V gene has CDR1 GTSNPN and CDR2 SVGIG (reference sequence). Here the CDR3 reads CAWSLLGPRAFF. Here the CDR3 DNA reads TGTGCCTGGAGTTTGTTGGGACCTAGAGCTTTCTTT.

The rearrangement uses TRBV19 and TRBJ2-1; 7 positions agree with TRBD2. The CDR3 is 15 residues long. Germline assignment: CDR1 LNHDA and CDR2 SQIVND (reference sequence). V shed 0 bases, J shed 8 bases, and the junction held 7 bases outside the gene matches. The CDR3 DNA sequence: TGTGCCAGTAGTATAGAGCGGGAGAGCTTCGATGAGCAGTTCTTC. Translating it yields CASSIERESFDEQFF.

The chain links TRBV11-2 to TRBJ1-1, with D unclear. The CDR3 has 16 residues. Germline V gene sequence: CDR1 SGHAT, CDR2 FQNNGV. V lost 0 bases and J lost 0, with 11 bases in between. CDR3 region: CASSLEFGRMNTEAFF. In nucleotides, the CDR3 is TGTGCCAGCAGCTTAGAATTCGGCAGAATGAACACTGAAGCTTTCTTT.

Here the CDR3 reads CASIFSTGLAGVNEQFF. Written as DNA, the CDR3 is TGTGCCAGCATCTTCTCTACTGGGCTAGCGGGAGTGAATGAGCAGTTCTTC. This chain uses TRBV28 with TRBJ2-1; 10 bases align to TRBD2. V gave up 7 bases and J gave up 7 bases; unmatched junction bases: 16. CDR3 size: 17 residues. Germline CDR1 is MDHEN and CDR2 is SYDVKM.